The clone carrying this T cell receptor (beta chain) was recorded a few times. The target antigen is unknown. The source of the sample is a study of blood T cells in healthy people across ages. Study-level findings and limits: Across samples, TCR beta diversity tracked strongly with naive T cell percentage. When one million T cells were used, diversity estimates were thought to be underestimates. Shifts in expanded clonotypes may have been confounded by donor CMV status, which was unknown.

A second PCR, run for about 6 to 11 cycles, used a sample-barcoded 5' primer plus a J-beta primer mix. In TCRdb, the 5' RACE reads were re-called with MiXCR into one record per CDR3 protein. This table holds about 570,000 distinct CDR3 sequences, approximately 27% found once. The ends were cut back, 1 base at V and 5 bases at J, with 6 bases in the middle. Per germline, CDR1 SGDLS and CDR2 YYNGEE. The CDR3 loop spans 12 amino acids. The sample consisted of blood. The chain couples TRBV9 to TRBJ1-2, with D unresolved. The source of this sequence is a woman in her sixties or seventies in good health. In DNA form, the CDR3 reads TGTGCCAGCAGCGTAAGGCGGTATGGCTACACCTTC. This translates into CASSVRRYGYTF.